The 20 T cell receptor beta chains given below trace back to one sample, sequenced in a study of blood T cells in healthy people across ages. Through a sample-barcoded 5' primer and a J-beta primer mix, a second PCR was run for about 7 to 12 cycles. TCRdb reanalysed the 5' RACE reads using MiXCR and keeps one entry per CDR3 protein. The sample lists more than 1.4 million distinct CDR3 sequences, approximately 42% seen once, with roughly 7.9% in the top ten. Sequencing was carried out using blood. Receptors originate from a woman aged 18-35 years in good health.

The J gene is TRBJ1-2, the V gene TRBV5-1; the D gene is possibly TRBD1 (5 bases). The CDR3 length is 14 residues. V shed 0 bases and J shed 8 bases, with 14 bases lying between them. CDR1 is SGHRS and CDR2 is YFSETQ in the germline V gene. The CDR3 reads CASSLATGVGGYTF. The DNA of the CDR3 is TGCGCCAGCAGCTTGGCCACAGGAGTCGGAGGCTACACCTTC.

The V gene is TRBV10-3, the J gene TRBJ2-1, with no clear D. The CDR3 is 14 residues long. CDR1 and CDR2 (germline): ENHRY, SYGVKD. The germline V and J ends were trimmed by 4 bases and 10 bases, with 17 bases remaining between them. The CDR3 DNA is TGTGCCATCAGTGGACCGTCGTCGTCCTACGAGCAGTTCTTC. This translates into CAISGPSSSYEQFF.

In the case of this clonotype: The junction differs from germline at one of its ends, possibly a read error. The chain recombines TRBV12-3 or TRBV12-4 with TRBJ2-1, with unresolved D. CDR3 length equals 15 residues. This CDR3 reads CASISDLAPYNEQFF. The CDR3 bases are TGTGCTAGCATCTCCGATTTGGCCCCCTACAATGAGCAGTTCTTC.

This rearrangement joins TRBV12-3 or TRBV12-4 to TRBJ2-7, with no clear D. The CDR3 contains 14 residues. V was shortened by 2 bases and J by 7 bases, with 15 bases between the two germline ends. This CDR3 is CASSLRRVYTEQYF. CDR3 sequence (DNA): TGTGCCAGCAGTTTACGACGGGTGTATACTGAGCAGTACTTC.

This clonotype appeared once. The chain uses TRBV18 and TRBJ1-3; D remains ambiguous. The germline V and J ends were trimmed by 0 bases and 3 bases, with 9 bases remaining between them. Germline loops: CDR1 KGHSH, CDR2 LQKENI. The CDR3 length is 15 residues. This CDR3 reads CASSPPNGVGNTIYF. In DNA form, the CDR3 reads TGTGCCAGCTCACCACCGAACGGTGTTGGAAACACCATATATTTT.

The sample holds a few counts of this clonotype. The V gene is TRBV12-3 or TRBV12-4, the J gene TRBJ2-7; 9 nucleotides line up with TRBD1. The CDR3 loop spans 15 amino acids. J was trimmed by 0 bases and V by 6 bases; bases with no gene match: 6. The CDR3 nucleotides read TGTGCCAGCAGAGAAGGGACAGGGAGCTCCTACGAGCAGTACTTC. It codes for CASREGTGSSYEQYF.

This sequence joins TRBV7-9 and TRBJ2-5; D is perhaps TRBD1 or TRBD2 (6 bases each). The V end was cut by 10 bases, the J end by 11 bases, with 23 bases between. Germline lookup yields CDR1 SEHNR and CDR2 FQNEAQ (reference sequence). The CDR3 is 13 amino acids. The CDR3 sequence: CATSGRGHNEQYF. In DNA, the CDR3 is TGTGCCACGTCGGGGCGGGGACACAATGAGCAGTACTTC.

This clonotype showed up just a few times. The V and J genes are TRBV2 and TRBJ2-6; D is unresolved. V was shortened by 7 bases and J by 4 bases, with 14 bases between the two germline ends. This CDR3 comprises 15 residues. The germline gives CDR1 SNHLY, CDR2 FYNNEI. The CDR3 sequence is CASKGSSSGANVLTF. The CDR3 region has the DNA TGTGCCAGCAAGGGCAGCTCCTCAGGGGCCAACGTCCTGACTTTC. Together with reference TRBV2 and TRBJ2-6, the CDR3 gives the full variable domain: EPEVTQTPSHQVTQMGQEVILRCVPISNHLYFYWYRQILGQKVEFLVSFYNNEISEKSEIFDDQFSVERPDGSNFTLKIRSTKLEDSAMYFCASKGSSSGANVLTFGAGSRLTVL.

The rearrangement joins TRBV7-9 to TRBJ1-1, with unresolved D. The V and J ends lost 3 bases and 10 bases respectively, with 9 bases between them. Germline-derived CDR1 and CDR2 are SEHNR and FQNEAQ (reference sequence). This CDR3 region has 11 residues. CDR3 in amino acids: CASSLEYIAFF. CDR3 coding DNA: TGTGCCAGCAGCTTGGAGTATATAGCTTTCTTT. Full variable domain (outside the CDR3, taken from reference TRBV7-9 and TRBJ1-1): DTGVSQNPRHKITKRGQNVTFRCDPISEHNRLYWYRQTLGQGPEFLTYFQNEAQLEKSRLLSDRFSAERPKGSFSTLEIQRTEQGDSAMYLCASSLEYIAFFGQGTRLTVV.

This chain connects TRBV7-3 to TRBJ2-1; TRBD2 aligns across 13 bases. The CDR3 covers 17 residues. Germline CDR1 SGHTA, CDR2 FQGTGA. The V gene end was trimmed by 2 bases and the J gene end by 4 bases; junction bases not matched to a gene: 5. CDR3 sequence reads: CASSLPVGLAGYNEQFF. CDR3 in DNA: TGTGCCAGCAGCTTACCCGTGGGACTAGCGGGGTACAATGAGCAGTTCTTC.

The chain links TRBV11-1 to TRBJ2-3; D call uncertain. The germline CDR1 and CDR2 sequences are SGHAT and FQDESV (reference sequence). Deletions cut 5 bases from V and 2 bases from J, with 17 bases between. CDR3 length: 16 residues. The CDR3 coding sequence is TGTGCCAGCAGCCAGCCCGGAGCTATACTCACAGATACGCAGTATTTT. Translating gives CASSQPGAILTDTQYF.

This clonotype was counted between two and nine times. The chain combines TRBV20-1 with TRBJ2-2; tentative D call: TRBD2 (6 bases). The CDR3 length is 16 residues. Germline CDR1 and CDR2: DFQATT and SNEGSKA (reference sequence). V was shortened by 0 bases and J by 0 bases, with 11 bases between the two germline ends. CDR3 protein: CSARDSWRANTGELFF. The DNA of the CDR3 is TGCAGTGCTAGAGATAGTTGGAGGGCGAACACCGGGGAGCTGTTTTTT.

The rearrangement joins TRBV20-1 to TRBJ1-2; unclear D gene. The CDR3 has 14 residues. V was trimmed by 6 bases and J by 2 bases, leaving 16 bases between them. CDR1 is DFQATT and CDR2 is SNEGSKA in the germline V gene (reference sequence). The CDR3 region is CSAPGPQYNYGYTF. Here the CDR3 DNA reads TGCAGTGCCCCGGGCCCACAGTACAACTATGGCTACACCTTC.

J is TRBJ2-5 and V is TRBV20-1; D is undetermined. The V gene's germline CDR1 is DFQATT and CDR2 SNEGSKA (reference sequence). The CDR3 loop spans 9 amino acids. CDR3: CRVQETQYF. The CDR3 DNA reads TGCAGGGTCCAAGAGACCCAGTACTTC.

This chain links TRBV6-5 with TRBJ1-4; 8 bases align to TRBD1. The CDR3 is 16 residues long. Losses at the gene ends were 6 bases for V and 7 bases for J; bases not matched to a gene: 13. CDR1 and CDR2 from the germline V gene are MNHEY and SVGAGI. The CDR3 coding sequence is TGTGCCAGCAGACGACAGACAACAGGGGGAAGTGAAAAACTGTTTTTT. Amino acid sequence: CASRRQTTGGSEKLFF.

This chain connects TRBV2 to TRBJ2-2, with D tentatively TRBD1 or TRBD2 (5 bases each). Trimming shortened V by 6 bases and J by 3 bases, and 14 bases separated the two germline ends. Germline V gene sequence: CDR1 SNHLY, CDR2 FYNNEI. This CDR3 spans 15 amino acids. CDR3 in DNA: TGTGCCAGCAGCCAGCAGGGAGAGGACACCGGGGAGCTGTTTTTT. Encoded protein: CASSQQGEDTGELFF.

Only a few counts were recorded for this clonotype. The rearrangement joins TRBV5-1 to TRBJ1-4, with D tentatively TRBD1 (6 bases). The CDR3 length is 15 residues. Germline CDR1 SGHRS, CDR2 YFSETQ. Trimming shortened V by 4 bases and J by 6 bases, and 16 bases separated the two germline ends. The CDR3 reads CASSPVGGRDEKLFF. The CDR3 DNA reads TGCGCCAGCAGCCCCGTCGGGGGGCGGGATGAAAAACTGTTTTTT. The full variable domain, with the rest looked up from reference TRBV5-1 and TRBJ1-4, is KAGVTQTPRYLIKTRGQQVTLSCSPISGHRSVSWYQQTPGQGLQFLFEYFSETQRNKGNFPGRFSGRQFSNSRSEMNVSTLELGDSALYLCASSPVGGRDEKLFFGSGTQLSVL.

The rearrangement uses TRBV28 and TRBJ2-7; tentative D call: TRBD1 (6 bases). Between the trimmed V and J ends, which lost 9 bases and 5 bases, there was a span of 14 bases. The germline V gene has CDR1 MDHEN and CDR2 SYDVKM. The length of the CDR3 is 12 residues. CDR3 in DNA: TGTGCCAGTCACAGCAGGGGTCACGAGCAGTACTTC. Residues: CASHSRGHEQYF.

This chain uses TRBV29-1 with TRBJ1-5, with TRBD1 identical over 7 bases. J was trimmed by 5 bases and V by 4 bases; bases with no gene match: 5. CDR1 is SQVTM, CDR2 ANQGSEA, per germline. This CDR3 spans 13 amino acids. The CDR3 reads CSVVKGADQPQHF. CDR3 DNA sequence: TGCAGCGTTGTAAAGGGGGCCGATCAGCCCCAGCATTTT.

Only a few counts were recorded for this clonotype. J is TRBJ2-5 and V is TRBV6-6, with 7 bases matching TRBD1. V gave up 2 bases and J gave up 5 bases; unmatched junction bases: 5. Germline V CDR1 and CDR2: MNHNY, SVGAGI (reference sequence). This CDR3 region has 14 residues. CDR3: CASSYITGAETQYF. For the CDR3, the DNA is TGTGCCAGCAGTTACATTACAGGGGCGGAGACCCAGTACTTC.